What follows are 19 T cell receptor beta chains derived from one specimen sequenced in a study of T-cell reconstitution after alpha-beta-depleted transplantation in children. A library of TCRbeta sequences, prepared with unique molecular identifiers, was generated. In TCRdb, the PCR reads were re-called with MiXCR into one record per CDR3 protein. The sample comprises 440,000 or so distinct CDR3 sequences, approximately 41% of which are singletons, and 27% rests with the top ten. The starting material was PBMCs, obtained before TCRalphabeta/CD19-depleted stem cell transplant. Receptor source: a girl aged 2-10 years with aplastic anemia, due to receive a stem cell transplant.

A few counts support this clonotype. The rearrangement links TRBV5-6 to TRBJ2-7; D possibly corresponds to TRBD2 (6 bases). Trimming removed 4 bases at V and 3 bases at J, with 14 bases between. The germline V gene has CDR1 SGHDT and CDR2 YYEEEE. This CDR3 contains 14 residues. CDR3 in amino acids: CASSGGVPYYEQYF. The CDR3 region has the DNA TGTGCCAGCAGCGGAGGGGTTCCCTACTACGAGCAGTACTTC. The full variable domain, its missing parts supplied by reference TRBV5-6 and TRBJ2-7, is DAGVTQSPTHLIKTRGQQVTLRCSPKSGHDTVSWYQQALGQGPQFIFQYYEEEERQRGNFPDRFSGHQFPNYSSELNVNALLLGDSALYLCASSGGVPYYEQYFGPGTRLTVT.

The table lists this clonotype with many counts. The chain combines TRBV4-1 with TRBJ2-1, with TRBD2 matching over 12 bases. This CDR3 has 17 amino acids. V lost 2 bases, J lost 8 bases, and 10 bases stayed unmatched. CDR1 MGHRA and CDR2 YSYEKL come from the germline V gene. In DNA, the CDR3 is TGCGCCAGCAGCCAATCGGAGACTAGCGGGAGAGTAGATGAGCAGTTCTTC. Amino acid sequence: CASSQSETSGRVDEQFF.

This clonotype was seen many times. This CDR3 reads CASSLGTNEQYF. The CDR3 region has the DNA TGTGCCAGCAGTCTAGGGACCAACGAGCAGTACTTC. This chain links TRBV6-2 or TRBV6-3 with TRBJ2-7; the D call may be TRBD1 or TRBD2 (5 bases each). The ends were cut back, 5 bases at V and 5 bases at J, with 10 bases in the middle. CDR1 and CDR2 from the germline V gene are MNHEY and SVGEGT. This CDR3 region has 12 residues.

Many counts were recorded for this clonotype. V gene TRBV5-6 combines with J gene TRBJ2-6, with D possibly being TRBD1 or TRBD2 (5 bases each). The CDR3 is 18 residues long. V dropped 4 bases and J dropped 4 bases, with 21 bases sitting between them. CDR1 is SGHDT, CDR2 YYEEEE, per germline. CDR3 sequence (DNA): TGTGCCAGCAGCCGTGGGGGACCTAACTATGAGGGGGCCAACGTCCTGACTTTC. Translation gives CASSRGGPNYEGANVLTF.

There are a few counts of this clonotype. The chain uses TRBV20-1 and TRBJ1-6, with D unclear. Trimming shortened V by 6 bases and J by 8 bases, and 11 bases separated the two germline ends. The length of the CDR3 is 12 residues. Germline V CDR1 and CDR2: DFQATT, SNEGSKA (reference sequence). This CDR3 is CSAQWGDSPLHF. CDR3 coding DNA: TGCAGTGCCCAATGGGGAGATTCACCCCTCCACTTT.

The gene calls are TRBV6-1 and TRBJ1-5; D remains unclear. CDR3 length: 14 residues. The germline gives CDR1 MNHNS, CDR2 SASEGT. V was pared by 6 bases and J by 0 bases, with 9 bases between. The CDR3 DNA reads TGTGCCAGCAGCCCCGACAATAGCAATCAGCCCCAGCATTTT. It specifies CASSPDNSNQPQHF.

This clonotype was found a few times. The CDR3 here is CASSFSIGLIRNEQFF. CDR3 coding DNA: TGTGCCAGCAGTTTCTCGATAGGGCTGATTAGGAATGAGCAGTTCTTC. The chain employs TRBV27 and TRBJ2-1; unclear D gene. CDR1 is MNHEY, CDR2 SMNVEV, per germline (reference sequence). V shed 3 bases and J shed 7 bases, with 19 bases lying between them. There are 16 residues in the CDR3.

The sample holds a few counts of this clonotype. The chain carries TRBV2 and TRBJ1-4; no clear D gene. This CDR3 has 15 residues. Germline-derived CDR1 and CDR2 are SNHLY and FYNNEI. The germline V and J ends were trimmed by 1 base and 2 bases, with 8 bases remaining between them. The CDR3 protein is CASSEGVVTNEKLFF. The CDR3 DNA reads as TGTGCCAGCAGTGAAGGGGTGGTGACTAATGAAAAACTGTTTTTT. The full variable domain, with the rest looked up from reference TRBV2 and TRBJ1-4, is EPEVTQTPSHQVTQMGQEVILRCVPISNHLYFYWYRQILGQKVEFLVSFYNNEISEKSEIFDDQFSVERPDGSNFTLKIRSTKLEDSAMYFCASSEGVVTNEKLFFGSGTQLSVL.

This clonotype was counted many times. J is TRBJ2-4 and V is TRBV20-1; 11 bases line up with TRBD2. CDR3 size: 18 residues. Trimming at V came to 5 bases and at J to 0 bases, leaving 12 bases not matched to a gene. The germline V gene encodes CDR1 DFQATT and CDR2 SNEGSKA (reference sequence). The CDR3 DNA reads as TGCAGTGCTGAACCTAGCGGGAGGCGGGGGGTAGCCAAAAACATTCAGTACTTC. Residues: CSAEPSGRRGVAKNIQYF.

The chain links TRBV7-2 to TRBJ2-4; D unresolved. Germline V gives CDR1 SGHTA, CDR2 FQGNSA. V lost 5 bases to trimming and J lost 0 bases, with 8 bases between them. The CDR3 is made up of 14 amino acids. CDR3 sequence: CASSEGLAKNIQYF. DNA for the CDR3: TGTGCCAGCAGCGAAGGGTTAGCCAAAAACATTCAGTACTTC.

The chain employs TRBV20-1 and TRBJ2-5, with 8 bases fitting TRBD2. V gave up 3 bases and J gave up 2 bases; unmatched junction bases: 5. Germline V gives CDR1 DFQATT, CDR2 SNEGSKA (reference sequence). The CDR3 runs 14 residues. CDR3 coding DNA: TGCAGTGCTAGGCCAACTAGCGGACAAGAGACCCAGTACTTC. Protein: CSARPTSGQETQYF.

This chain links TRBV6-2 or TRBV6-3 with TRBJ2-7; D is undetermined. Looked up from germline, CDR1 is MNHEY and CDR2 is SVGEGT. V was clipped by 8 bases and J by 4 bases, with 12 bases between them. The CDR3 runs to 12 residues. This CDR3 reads CASGRRLYEQYF. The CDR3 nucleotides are TGTGCCAGCGGCCGGCGATTATACGAGCAGTACTTC.

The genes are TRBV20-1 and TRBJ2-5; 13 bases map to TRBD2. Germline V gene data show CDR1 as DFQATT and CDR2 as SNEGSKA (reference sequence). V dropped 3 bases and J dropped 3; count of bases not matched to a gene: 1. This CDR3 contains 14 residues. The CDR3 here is CSARTSGRKETQYF. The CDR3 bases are TGCAGTGCTAGGACTAGCGGGAGGAAAGAGACCCAGTACTTC.

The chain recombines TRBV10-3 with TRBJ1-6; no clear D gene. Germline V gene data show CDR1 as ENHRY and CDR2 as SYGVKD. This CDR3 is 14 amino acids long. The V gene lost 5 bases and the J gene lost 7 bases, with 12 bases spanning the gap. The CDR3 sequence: CAISYKGSNSPLHF. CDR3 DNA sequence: TGTGCCATCAGTTACAAGGGTAGCAATTCACCCCTCCACTTT.

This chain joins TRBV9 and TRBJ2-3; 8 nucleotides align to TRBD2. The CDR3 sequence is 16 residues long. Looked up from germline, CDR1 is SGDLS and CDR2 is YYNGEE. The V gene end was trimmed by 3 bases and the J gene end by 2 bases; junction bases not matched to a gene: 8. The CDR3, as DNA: TGTGCCAGCAGCGCCCTAACTAGCGGATTCACAGATACGCAGTATTTT. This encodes CASSALTSGFTDTQYF.

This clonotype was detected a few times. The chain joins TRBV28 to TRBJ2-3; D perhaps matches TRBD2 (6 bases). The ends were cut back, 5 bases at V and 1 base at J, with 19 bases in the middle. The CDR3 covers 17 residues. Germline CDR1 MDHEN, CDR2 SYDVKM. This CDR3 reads CASSLRDSSSGTDTQYF. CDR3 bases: TGTGCCAGCAGTCTCCGGGACTCGTCGTCGGGCACAGATACGCAGTATTTT.

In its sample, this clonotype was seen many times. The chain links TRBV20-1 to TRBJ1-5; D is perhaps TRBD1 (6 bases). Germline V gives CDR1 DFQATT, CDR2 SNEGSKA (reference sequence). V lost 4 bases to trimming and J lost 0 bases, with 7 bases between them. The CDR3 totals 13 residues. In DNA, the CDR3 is TGCAGTGCTACAGGGGCTAGCAATCAGCCCCAGCATTTT. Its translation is CSATGASNQPQHF.

The CDR3 here is CSAREARVRGHQPQHF. CDR3 DNA sequence: TGCAGTGCTAGAGAGGCCCGGGTGCGGGGACATCAGCCCCAGCATTTT. The V gene is TRBV20-1, the J gene TRBJ1-5, with D maybe TRBD1 (5 bases). CDR3 size: 16 residues. The ends were cut back, 0 bases at V and 5 bases at J, with 17 bases in the middle. Germline V gene data show CDR1 as DFQATT and CDR2 as SNEGSKA (reference sequence).

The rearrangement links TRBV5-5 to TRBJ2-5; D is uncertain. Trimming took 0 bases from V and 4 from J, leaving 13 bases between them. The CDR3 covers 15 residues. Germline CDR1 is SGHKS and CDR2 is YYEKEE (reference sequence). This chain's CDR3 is CASSLAPLSGETQYF. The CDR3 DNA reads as TGTGCCAGCAGCTTGGCTCCACTCAGTGGAGAGACCCAGTACTTC.